The 12 T cell receptor beta chains below all came from one sample that was sequenced in a study of shared clonotypes between healthy human individuals. The assay was immunoSEQ multiplex PCR, and TCRdb's table has in-frame clones only and misses some. The sample contains about 470,000 clones, about 85% of which appear only once. The source material was PBMCs. Receptors originate from a woman in her thirties or forties in good health. Some clones in this sample may be carry-over from other donors' samples.

The chain uses TRBV27 and TRBJ2-2; 9 bases match TRBD1. The V segment lost 5 bases and the J segment 3 bases; nucleotides outside the gene matches: 1. Germline loops: CDR1 MNHEY, CDR2 SMNVEV (reference sequence). The CDR3 loop spans 14 amino acids. The CDR3 protein is CASSRTGDTGELFF. The CDR3, as DNA: TGTGCCAGCAGTAGGACAGGGGACACCGGGGAGCTGTTTTTT.

This clone has a handful of counts. The CDR3 DNA is TGTGCCAGCAGCGCCGGTTGGGATTCACCCCTCCACTTT. Translating it yields CASSAGWDSPLHF. The V gene is TRBV9, the J gene TRBJ1-6; no clear D. CDR1 SGDLS and CDR2 YYNGEE come from the germline V gene. The CDR3 runs 13 residues. Trimming removed 3 bases from V and 8 bases from J, with 9 bases in between. Full variable domain (remainder filled in from reference TRBV9 and TRBJ1-6): DSGVTQTPKHLITATGQRVTLRCSPRSGDLSVYWYQQSLDQGLQFLIQYYNGEERAKGNILERFSAQQFPDLHSELNLSSLELGDSALYFCASSAGWDSPLHFGNGTRLTVT.

CDR3 amino acids: CASSSAGTSGSRNEQYF. Here the CDR3 DNA reads TGTGCCAGCAGTTCCGCCGGGACTAGCGGGAGTAGGAACGAGCAGTACTTC. This chain uses TRBV28 with TRBJ2-7, with 14 bases matching TRBD2. From germline, CDR1 is MDHEN and CDR2 SYDVKM. Losses at the gene ends were 4 bases for V and 5 bases for J; bases not matched to a gene: 10. The CDR3 totals 17 residues.

The rearrangement joins TRBV18 to TRBJ2-3; no reliable D call. V shed 1 base and J shed 2 bases, with 10 bases lying between them. CDR3 length equals 15 residues. The germline V gene has CDR1 KGHSH and CDR2 LQKENI. CDR3 bases: TGTGCCAGCTCACCACTTAAGACCTCCACAGATACGCAGTATTTT. Residues: CASSPLKTSTDTQYF.

For this clone: One end of the junction fails to match germline, which may point to a read error. The chain has TRBV10-3 and TRBJ1-1; tentatively, D is TRBD1 (6 bases). The CDR3 length is 15 residues. Germline values: CDR1 ENHRY, CDR2 SYGVKD. In nucleotides, the CDR3 is TGTGCCAGCAGTTACCCGTTGAGGGGGGGCACTGAAGCTTTCTTT. This gives the protein CASSYPLRGGTEAFF.

The chain links TRBV28 to TRBJ2-1; maybe TRBD1 (6 bases). V lost 9 bases to trimming and J lost 4 bases, with 19 bases between them. CDR3 length: 15 residues. Germline loops: CDR1 MDHEN, CDR2 SYDVKM. The CDR3 protein is CASKDRLKSYNEQFF. In DNA form, the CDR3 reads TGTGCCAGTAAAGACAGGCTAAAATCTTACAATGAGCAGTTCTTC.

A few counts support this clone. The V gene is TRBV7-8, the J gene TRBJ1-2; D may be TRBD1 (5 bases). Germline-derived CDR1 and CDR2 are SGHVS and FQNEAQ. Trimming took off 7 bases at V and 2 bases at J, with 14 bases between the two ends. The CDR3 covers 14 residues. The CDR3 loop is CASTLGTANYGYTF. The CDR3 bases are TGTGCCAGCACCCTAGGGACTGCAAACTATGGCTACACCTTC.

V is TRBV7-9 and J is TRBJ2-7; 11 bases match TRBD2. The germline gives CDR1 SEHNR, CDR2 FQNEAQ (reference sequence). The CDR3 is 14 residues long. V shed 5 bases and J 3 bases; nucleotides not matched to a gene: 3. CDR3 protein: CASSPTSGNYEQYF. The CDR3 DNA reads as TGTGCCAGCAGCCCGACTAGCGGGAACTACGAGCAGTACTTC.

Only a few counts were recorded for this clone. This chain uses TRBV25-1 with TRBJ2-1; no clear D gene. The germline CDR1 and CDR2 sequences are MGHDK and SYGVNS. The CDR3 consists of 15 residues. Between the trimmed V and J ends, which lost 4 bases and 6 bases, there was a span of 16 bases. CDR3 nucleotides: TGTGCCAGCAGTGCGCCTCTAGTCAGACCCAATGAGCAGTTCTTC. This translates into CASSAPLVRPNEQFF.

The rearrangement links TRBV25-1 to TRBJ2-6; no clear D gene. Germline values: CDR1 MGHDK, CDR2 SYGVNS. With 4 bases removed from V and 6 bases from J, the gap between germline ends came to 7 bases. The length of the CDR3 is 13 residues. The DNA for the CDR3 is TGTGCCAGCAGTGCCGTCCAGGCCAACGTCCTGACTTTC. Translation: CASSAVQANVLTF.

This chain uses TRBV5-8 with TRBJ2-2, with 9 bases that match TRBD1. This CDR3 region has 16 residues. Trimming removed 4 bases from V and 8 bases from J; junction bases left unmatched: 12. Germline loops: CDR1 SGHTS, CDR2 YDEGEE. Written as DNA, the CDR3 is TGTGCCAGCAGCCCGGACAGGGGACTACTCCGAGGGGAGCTGTTTTTT. Its translation: CASSPDRGLLRGELFF. Drawing the rest from reference TRBV5-8 and TRBJ2-2, the complete variable domain is EAGVTQSPTHLIKTRGQQATLRCSPISGHTSVYWYQQALGLGLQFLLWYDEGEERNRGNFPPRFSGRQFPNYSSELNVNALELEDSALYLCASSPDRGLLRGELFFGEGSRLTVL.

This chain connects TRBV5-1 to TRBJ2-5; D is unclear. CDR1 and CDR2 (germline): SGHRS, YFSETQ. CDR3 length: 13 residues. V lost 2 bases to trimming and J lost 3 bases, with 8 bases between them. CDR3: CASSFGGEETQYF. CDR3 DNA sequence: TGCGCCAGCAGCTTTGGTGGGGAAGAGACCCAGTACTTC.